Listed below are T cell receptor beta chains from one sample, sequenced in a study of sequential checkpoint blockade in melanoma. The method was immunoSEQ multiplex PCR; TCRdb's version includes in-frame clones alone and lacks a portion of them. The repertoire has approximately 7,700 clones, about 55% of them found once; the top ten carry approximately 8.2%. Sequenced material: CD8+ T cells sorted from blood (inferred from file names), taken from a patient given nivolumab and ipilimumab in sequence. All receptors come from a human donor with melanoma. CDR3s include the opening cysteine and the closing phenylalanine or tryptophan. Fields, in order: J gene, D gene, clone size, V gene, CDR3 protein, CDR3 DNA. The D gene is left open where the match is weak. Size values are once, few and many counts, or a class for expanded clones, and some rows have none.

TRBJ1-1	NA	NA	TRBV19	CASSMRSSSHTEAFF	TGTGCCAGTAGTATGCGGTCCTCTAGTCACACTGAAGCTTTCTTT
TRBJ2-7	NA	NA	TRBV5-5	CASSLGLGGGEQYF	TGTGCCAGCAGCTTGGGTTTAGGGGGTGGCGAGCAGTACTTC
TRBJ1-1	TRBD1	NA	TRBV9	CASSRTGSPNTEAFF	TGTGCCAGCAGCCGGACAGGGAGCCCAAACACTGAAGCTTTCTTT
TRBJ2-7	TRBD2	large	TRBV19	CASSQTSGTYEQYF	TGTGCCAGTAGTCAAACTAGCGGGACCTACGAGCAGTACTTC
TRBJ1-2	NA	NA	TRBV14	CASSPPIYGYTF	TGTGCCAGCAGCCCACCTATCTATGGCTACACCTTC
TRBJ2-7	TRBD1	NA	TRBV14	CASSAGDRAYEQYF	TGTGCCAGCAGCGCCGGAGACAGGGCCTACGAGCAGTACTTC
TRBJ2-7	TRBD1	NA	TRBV7-2	CASSLPDRGRPYEQYF	TGTGCCAGCAGCTTGCCCGACAGGGGCAGACCCTACGAGCAGTACTTC
TRBJ2-7	NA	NA	TRBV28	CASSALFESSSYEQYF	TGTGCCAGCAGTGCCCTCTTTGAGAGTAGCTCCTACGAGCAGTACTTC
TRBJ1-5	TRBD1	NA	TRBV7-8	CASSWTGADQPQHF	TGTGCCAGCAGCTGGACAGGGGCCGATCAGCCCCAGCATTTT
TRBJ2-7	TRBD2	large	TRBV14	CASSGGTNSYEQYF	TGTGCCAGCAGCGGGGGGACTAACTCCTACGAGCAGTACTTC
TRBJ2-7	NA	NA	TRBV5-6	CASSLTRAEQYF	TGTGCCAGCAGCTTGACGCGGGCCGAGCAGTACTTC
TRBJ2-7	TRBD2	NA	TRBV7-2	CASSLKTSGYEQYF	TGTGCCAGCAGCCTTAAGACTAGCGGCTACGAGCAGTACTTC
TRBJ2-7	TRBD2	few	TRBV7-6	CASSLGVSGRAYEQYF	TGTGCCAGCAGCTTAGGGGTTAGCGGGAGGGCCTACGAGCAGTACTTC
TRBJ2-7	NA	NA	TRBV10-1	CASSEGSRGSYEQYF	TGCGCCAGCAGTGAAGGGAGCCGAGGATCCTACGAGCAGTACTTC
TRBJ1-1	NA	once	TRBV5-4	CASSFGQAEAFF	TGTGCCAGCTCCTTTGGGCAGGCTGAAGCTTTCTTT
TRBJ1-2	NA	NA	TRBV19	CASSRHPSGVGGYTF	TGTGCCAGTAGCAGACACCCCTCAGGGGTAGGAGGCTACACCTTC
TRBJ1-2	NA	medium-sized	TRBV28	CASSFGVFYGYTF	TGTGCCAGCAGTTTCGGAGTTTTCTATGGCTACACCTTC
TRBJ2-7	TRBD2	NA	TRBV4-2	CASSQEAGGTYEQYF	TGTGCCAGCAGCCAGGAGGCGGGAGGGACCTACGAGCAGTACTTC
TRBJ1-5	NA	few	TRBV19	CASSNRGSQVGAPQHF	TGTGCCAGTAGTAATCGGGGAAGCCAGGTTGGTGCGCCCCAGCATTTT
TRBJ1-1	NA	NA	TRBV4-1	CASSQGQGTEAFF	TGTGCCAGCAGTCAGGGTCAGGGCACTGAAGCTTTCTTT
TRBJ2-1	TRBD2	NA	TRBV7-2	CASSLFSGRGNEQFF	TGTGCCAGCAGCTTATTCAGCGGGAGAGGGAATGAGCAGTTCTTC
TRBJ2-1	NA	NA	TRBV7-9	CASSLALASNEQFF	TGTGCCAGCAGCTTAGCCCTAGCGTCCAATGAGCAGTTCTTC
TRBJ2-7	TRBD2	NA	TRBV4-1	CASSQFGLAGGVGEQYF	TGCGCCAGCAGCCAATTTGGCCTAGCGGGAGGAGTGGGCGAGCAGTACTTC
TRBJ2-7	NA	NA	TRBV9	CASSGHGSSYEQYF	TGTGCCAGCAGCGGACACGGGAGCTCCTACGAGCAGTACTTC
TRBJ2-7	TRBD1	few	TRBV20-1	CVRGLYEQYF	TGTGTCAGGGGGCTTTACGAGCAGTACTTC
TRBJ1-1	TRBD1	NA	TRBV28	CASKFVTGVSEAFF	TGTGCCAGTAAATTTGTTACAGGGGTATCCGAAGCTTTCTTT
TRBJ2-1	TRBD2	NA	TRBV6-1	CASTRLAYNEQFF	TGTGCCAGCACCAGACTAGCGTACAATGAGCAGTTCTTC
TRBJ1-1	NA	NA	TRBV10-3	CAISEVGSGEAFF	TGTGCCATCAGTGAGGTCGGGTCGGGTGAAGCTTTCTTT
TRBJ1-1	NA	NA	TRBV7-9	CASSATPNTEAFF	TGTGCCAGCAGCGCCACACCGAACACTGAAGCTTTCTTT